Listed here are 30 T cell receptor beta chains from one sample, sequenced in a study of cytomegalovirus exposure and HLA in healthy donors. Only in-frame clones appear in the TCRdb table, and some are missing; sequencing was by immunoSEQ multiplex PCR. Counted here are about 160,000 clones, roughly 90% occurring once; the ten biggest clones make up roughly 4.2%. The source material was PBMCs. The receptor set was obtained from a young man in good health and CMV-seropositive.

V and J are TRBV5-8 and TRBJ1-5; D might be TRBD1 (6 bases). V was shortened by 4 bases and J by 0 bases, with 20 bases between the two germline ends. The germline CDR1 and CDR2 sequences are SGHTS and YDEGEE. The CDR3 loop spans 18 amino acids. The CDR3 DNA reads TGTGCCAGCAGCGTTTACACGGGACAAAGTGTTAGCAATCAGCCCCAGCATTTT. Translation: CASSVYTGQSVSNQPQHF.

The chain joins TRBV7-9 to TRBJ2-7; no clear D gene. This CDR3 contains 12 residues. V was pared by 2 bases and J by 1 base, with 3 bases between. Germline lookup yields CDR1 SEHNR and CDR2 FQNEAQ (reference sequence). The CDR3 is CASSLRSYEQYF. DNA of the CDR3: TGTGCCAGCAGCTTACGTTCCTACGAGCAGTACTTC.

This chain uses TRBV27 with TRBJ1-2; possible D gene TRBD1, 5 bases. The CDR3 totals 13 residues. The V gene's germline CDR1 is MNHEY and CDR2 SMNVEV (reference sequence). Trimming left V 3 bases short and J 6 bases short, with 11 bases between. The chain's CDR3 is CASSFQGGNGYTF. The CDR3 DNA reads TGTGCCAGCAGTTTTCAGGGAGGAAATGGCTACACCTTC.

This sequence joins TRBV9 and TRBJ2-1, with TRBD1 identical over 9 bases. The CDR3 loop spans 16 amino acids. The trim removed 3 bases at V and 6 bases at J, leaving 10 bases unmatched. Germline values: CDR1 SGDLS, CDR2 YYNGEE. The CDR3 DNA reads as TGTGCCAGCAGCGCCACCGGGACAGGGTTTTTCAATGAGCAGTTCTTC. Residues: CASSATGTGFFNEQFF.

V is TRBV27 and J is TRBJ1-2; 8 nucleotides line up with TRBD1. Germline V gene data show CDR1 as MNHEY and CDR2 as SMNVEV (reference sequence). Germline trimming cut 5 bases from V and 5 bases from J; bases unmatched to any gene: 4. The CDR3 length is 13 residues. The CDR3 coding sequence is TGTGCCAGCAGTCCAGACAGGGGTTATGGCTACACCTTC. As protein: CASSPDRGYGYTF.

This chain links TRBV6-1 with TRBJ2-1; a possible D gene is TRBD2 (6 bases). The germline V gene has CDR1 MNHNS and CDR2 SASEGT. Trimming took off 1 base at V and 9 bases at J, with 13 bases between the two ends. The CDR3 is 14 residues long. The CDR3 region has the DNA TGTGCCAGCAGTGAAGGGGCGGGGATCGGTGAGCAGTTCTTC. This encodes CASSEGAGIGEQFF.

This rearrangement joins TRBV27 to TRBJ2-2; 11 bases are shared with TRBD2. V shed 5 bases, J shed 5 bases, and the junction held 10 bases outside the gene matches. Germline lookup yields CDR1 MNHEY and CDR2 SMNVEV (reference sequence). The CDR3 totals 17 residues. The chain's CDR3 is CASSPKPSGRLTGELFF. The CDR3 DNA is TGTGCCAGCAGTCCAAAACCTAGCGGGAGGCTGACCGGGGAGCTGTTTTTT.

This clone has only a few counts. The CDR3: CASSVGRGTEAFF. The CDR3 coding sequence is TGTGCCAGTAGTGTGGGGAGGGGCACTGAAGCTTTCTTT. The chain employs TRBV19 and TRBJ1-1, with TRBD1 as a possible D gene (5 bases). This CDR3 is built from 13 residues. Trimming pared 5 bases from V and 4 bases from J, leaving 11 bases between. Germline values: CDR1 LNHDA, CDR2 SQIVND (reference sequence).

Here the CDR3 reads CASSGKEGPTEAFF. The CDR3 DNA follows: TGTGCCAGCAGTGGGAAGGAGGGACCAACTGAAGCTTTCTTT. V and J are TRBV2 and TRBJ1-1; D possibly corresponds to TRBD1 (5 bases). The CDR3 length is 14 residues. The germline CDR1 and CDR2 sequences are SNHLY and FYNNEI. The V end lost 4 bases, the J end lost 5 bases, and 14 bases lay between the germline ends.

This chain links TRBV4-2 with TRBJ2-1, with D perhaps matching TRBD2 (5 bases). The CDR3 extends over 11 amino acids. V was pared by 4 bases and J by 10 bases, with 8 bases between. Germline CDR1 reads LGHNA; CDR2 reads YNFKEQ. CDR3 residues: CASSLEAEQFF. In DNA, the CDR3 is TGTGCCAGCAGCCTGGAGGCCGAGCAGTTCTTC.

The chain is built from TRBV11-2 and TRBJ1-5; D perhaps matches TRBD1 (6 bases). V was clipped by 3 bases and J by 4 bases, with 10 bases between them. From germline, CDR1 is SGHAT and CDR2 FQNNGV. The CDR3 is 14 amino acids. The CDR3 bases are TGTGCCAGCAGCTTGGACAGCCAAAATCAGCCCCAGCATTTT. Translation: CASSLDSQNQPQHF.

The genes are TRBV28 and TRBJ2-7, with TRBD1 matching 7 bases. Losses at the gene ends were 6 bases for V and 2 bases for J; bases not matched to a gene: 10. The CDR3 runs to 15 residues. Per germline, CDR1 MDHEN and CDR2 SYDVKM. The CDR3 is CASSRTGAGAYEQYF. The CDR3 region has the DNA TGTGCCAGCAGCCGAACAGGGGCCGGGGCCTACGAGCAGTACTTC.

The V and J genes are TRBV19 and TRBJ1-3; the D is unclear. Germline lookup yields CDR1 LNHDA and CDR2 SQIVND (reference sequence). V lost 5 bases and J lost 0, with 8 bases in between. The CDR3 covers 14 residues. CDR3 coding DNA: TGTGCCAGTAGTGACCGACACTCTGGAAACACCATATATTTT. It specifies CASSDRHSGNTIYF.

The chain links TRBV29-1 to TRBJ2-5; 7 nucleotides line up with TRBD1. The germline gives CDR1 SQVTM, CDR2 ANQGSEA. CDR3 length: 12 residues. The V and J ends lost 8 bases and 0 bases, in that order; junction bases with no gene match: 3. The CDR3 nucleotides read TGCAGCACCGACAGGGACCAAGAGACCCAGTACTTC. Residues: CSTDRDQETQYF.

The gene calls are TRBV2 and TRBJ2-5; 10 nucleotides line up with TRBD1. The V and J ends lost 6 bases and 5 bases, in that order; junction bases with no gene match: 9. CDR1 is SNHLY and CDR2 is FYNNEI in the germline V gene. This CDR3 has 15 residues. CDR3 sequence (DNA): TGTGCCAGCAGACCGGGACAGGGGAACTGGGAGACCCAGTACTTC. Residues: CASRPGQGNWETQYF.

The V and J genes are TRBV11-1 and TRBJ2-3; TRBD2 aligns across 14 bases. The J segment lost 3 bases and the V segment lost 5 bases, leaving 7 bases of the junction unmatched. CDR1 is SGHAT, CDR2 FQDESV, per germline (reference sequence). The CDR3 runs 17 residues. The CDR3 protein is CASSDGTSGRGTDTQYF. The CDR3 DNA is TGTGCCAGCAGCGACGGGACTAGCGGGAGAGGAACAGATACGCAGTATTTT.

This chain joins TRBV7-9 and TRBJ2-7; no clear D. The CDR3 extends over 19 amino acids. Germline V lookup: CDR1 SEHNR, CDR2 FQNEAQ (reference sequence). Deletions cut 5 bases from V and 4 bases from J, with 30 bases between. The CDR3 sequence: CASSKVGGVARSLSYEQYF. In nucleotides, the CDR3 is TGTGCCAGCAGCAAAGTAGGCGGCGTGGCGCGGAGCCTGTCTTACGAGCAGTACTTC.

The table lists this clone with a count of one. The CDR3 here is CASSPGQVLNEKLFF. CDR3 bases: TGTGCCAGCAGCCCTGGACAGGTCCTTAATGAAAAACTGTTTTTT. The chain combines TRBV11-3 with TRBJ1-4, with 7 bases matching TRBD1. The V gene's germline CDR1 is SGHNT and CDR2 YENEEA. This CDR3 is 15 amino acids long. The J segment lost 4 bases and the V segment lost 5 bases, leaving 7 bases of the junction unmatched. The full variable domain, with the rest looked up from reference TRBV11-3 and TRBJ1-4, is EAGVVQSPRYKIIEKKQPVAFWCNPISGHNTLYWYLQNLGQGPELLIRYENEEAVDDSQLPKDRFSAERLKGVDSTLKIQPAELGDSAVYLCASSPGQVLNEKLFFGSGTQLSVL.

The chain couples TRBV28 to TRBJ2-1; 7 nucleotides agree with TRBD1. Germline V CDR1 and CDR2: MDHEN, SYDVKM. This CDR3 comprises 13 residues. The junction had 4 bases not matched to a gene; V was cut back by 3 bases and J by 8 bases. The DNA of the CDR3 is TGTGCCAGCAGTTTCTGGGACAGTTATGAGCAGTTCTTC. Its protein is CASSFWDSYEQFF. Drawing the rest from reference TRBV28 and TRBJ2-1, the complete variable domain is DVKVTQSSRYLVKRTGEKVFLECVQDMDHENMFWYRQDPGLGLRLIYFSYDVKMKEKGDIPEGYSVSREKKERFSLILESASTNQTSMYLCASSFWDSYEQFFGPGTRLTVL.

V is TRBV18 and J is TRBJ2-1, with TRBD1 matching over 10 bases. The J segment lost 6 bases and the V segment lost 5 bases, leaving 7 bases of the junction unmatched. The CDR3 covers 15 residues. The germline CDR1 and CDR2 sequences are KGHSH and LQKENI. The CDR3 here is CASSATGQGSNEQFF. The CDR3 coding sequence is TGTGCCAGCTCAGCGACGGGACAGGGGTCCAATGAGCAGTTCTTC. Combining the CDR3 with reference TRBV18 and TRBJ2-1 gives the whole variable domain NAGVMQNPRHLVRRRGQEARLRCSPMKGHSHVYWYRQLPEEGLKFMVYLQKENIIDESGMPKERFSAEFPKEGPSILRIQQVVRGDSAAYFCASSATGQGSNEQFFGPGTRLTVL.

This chain's CDR3 is CASSTKTGTSGKSSYNEQFF. CDR3 in DNA: TGCGCCAGCAGCACAAAAACCGGGACTAGCGGTAAGAGCTCCTACAATGAGCAGTTCTTC. J is TRBJ2-1 and V is TRBV5-1; 11 bases are shared with TRBD2. V was clipped by 4 bases and J by 0 bases; unmatched bases: 15. This CDR3 spans 20 amino acids. Looked up from germline, CDR1 is SGHRS and CDR2 is YFSETQ.

In its sample, this clone was seen once. The V gene is TRBV7-9, the J gene TRBJ2-5; a weak D match, TRBD2 (5 bases). The CDR3 spans 16 residues. CDR1 and CDR2 (germline): SEHNR, FQNEAQ (reference sequence). Trimming cost V 4 bases and J 2 bases, with 17 bases left between them. The CDR3 DNA reads as TGTGCCAGCAGCTCGGGGATTTTAGTGGGTCAAGAGACCCAGTACTTC. The encoded protein is CASSSGILVGQETQYF. Looking up the rest from reference TRBV7-9 and TRBJ2-5 gives the full variable domain: DTGVSQNPRHKITKRGQNVTFRCDPISEHNRLYWYRQTLGQGPEFLTYFQNEAQLEKSRLLSDRFSAERPKGSFSTLEIQRTEQGDSAMYLCASSSGILVGQETQYFGPGTRLLVL.

The rearrangement joins TRBV13 to TRBJ2-1, with 11 nucleotides matching TRBD2. Germline V gives CDR1 PRHDT, CDR2 FYEKMQ (reference sequence). Trimming removed 5 bases from V and 10 bases from J; junction bases left unmatched: 16. The length of the CDR3 is 17 residues. The CDR3 loop is CASSLPTGTSGDEEQFF. In DNA form, the CDR3 reads TGTGCCAGCAGCCTTCCGACCGGGACTAGCGGCGACGAAGAGCAGTTCTTC.

The chain couples TRBV30 to TRBJ2-7; the match to TRBD2 covers 8 bases. The CDR3 has 12 amino acids. The germline V gene has CDR1 GTSNPN and CDR2 SVGIG (reference sequence). The ends lost 7 bases at V and 5 bases at J; junction bases unmatched: 7. DNA for the CDR3: TGTGCCTCCCTAGGACTAGCCGACGAGCAGTACTTC. Amino acids: CASLGLADEQYF.

The chain couples TRBV21-1 to TRBJ2-1; the tabulated D call, TRBD1, remains unverified against the DNA. TRBV21-1 is annotated as a pseudogene. The CDR3 has 16 residues. The CDR3, as DNA: TGTGCCAGCAGCAAGTGGGACAGGGATTTTGAGGATGAGCAGTTCTTC. Amino acids: CASSKWDRDFEDEQFF.

V is TRBV27 and J is TRBJ1-1, with a tentative D call TRBD1 (6 bases). Trimming shortened V by 0 bases and J by 4 bases, and 15 bases separated the two germline ends. CDR1 and CDR2 (germline): MNHEY, SMNVEV (reference sequence). This CDR3 spans 16 amino acids. The CDR3 DNA reads TGTGCCAGCAGTTTATCCTTGACAGGCTGGGGCACTGAAGCTTTCTTT. This translates into CASSLSLTGWGTEAFF.

CDR3 amino acids: CARRLAGSYEQYF. CDR3 DNA sequence: TGTGCCAGAAGACTAGCGGGATCCTACGAGCAGTACTTC. This chain joins TRBV28 and TRBJ2-7; TRBD2 matches 11 bases. The trim removed 9 bases at V and 1 base at J, leaving 2 bases unmatched. From germline, CDR1 is MDHEN and CDR2 SYDVKM. The CDR3 is 13 residues long.

This chain uses TRBV6-1 with TRBJ2-5, with 9 bases identical to TRBD1. The CDR3 has 16 amino acids. Germline-derived CDR1 and CDR2 are MNHNS and SASEGT. Trimming removed 0 bases from V and 2 bases from J; junction bases left unmatched: 4. CDR3 loop: CASSEATGGVQETQYF. The CDR3 DNA sequence: TGTGCCAGCAGTGAAGCCACAGGGGGCGTACAAGAGACCCAGTACTTC.

This clone was counted a single time. The genes are TRBV14 and TRBJ1-2, with a tentative D call TRBD1 (6 bases). Trimming took off 4 bases at V and 4 bases at J, with 22 bases between the two ends. The CDR3 extends over 17 amino acids. Germline loops: CDR1 SGHDN, CDR2 FVKESK. CDR3 protein: CASSPAQGSGFTYGYTF. CDR3 bases: TGTGCCAGCAGCCCAGCACAGGGATCCGGGTTTACCTATGGCTACACCTTC. Complete variable domain (other parts from reference TRBV14 and TRBJ1-2): EAGVTQFPSHSVIEKGQTVTLRCDPISGHDNLYWYRRVMGKEIKFLLHFVKESKQDESGMPNNRFLAERTGGTYSTLKVQPAELEDSGVYFCASSPAQGSGFTYGYTFGSGTRLTVV.

This chain connects TRBV30 to TRBJ2-1; 13 positions match TRBD2. Germline trimming cut 4 bases from V and 9 bases from J; bases unmatched to any gene: 12. Per germline, CDR1 GTSNPN and CDR2 SVGIG (reference sequence). The CDR3 sequence is 16 residues long. The CDR3 sequence: CAWTTPGLAGTREQFF. The CDR3 coding sequence is TGTGCCTGGACCACCCCGGGACTAGCGGGAACGCGTGAGCAGTTCTTC.